This TCR beta chain was captured by sequencing in a study of lymphopenia after photon versus proton radiotherapy. In the case of this clone: One junction end does not reproduce the germline sequence, and a read error may be involved.

Germline CDR1 reads WNHNN; CDR2 reads SYGVQD (reference sequence). The CDR3 extends over 15 amino acids. The method was immunoSEQ multiplex PCR; TCRdb's version includes in-frame clones alone and lacks a portion of them. There are about 22,000 clones in the sample; more than 85% occur only once, and more than 9.5% lies in the top ten. The chain has TRBV10-1 and TRBJ2-1, with TRBD2 identical over 10 bases. Sequences were derived from peripheral blood, sampled from a patient treated with proton-based radiotherapy. This sequence originates from a man older than 75 with esophageal cancer. Here the CDR3 reads CASSPSGSALNQQFF. DNA of the CDR3: TGCGCCAGCAGCCCTAGCGGGAGCGCACTCAATCAGCAGTTCTTC.